Each of the 6 T cell receptor beta chains below was sequenced from the same sample in a study of tumor-infiltrating lymphocytes in primary liver carcinoma. Researchers generated TCR beta cDNA from around 0.55 ug of total RNA, relying on a constant-region primer. Sequencing libraries for TCR beta derived from three nested multiplex PCR rounds that used slightly modified ARM-PCR. For approximately 11 cycles apiece, the opening two PCR rounds ran with TRBV1-TRBV30 forward primers and a C-beta reverse primer. One entry per CDR3 protein results from TCRdb running MiXCR on the multiplex PCR reads. The table has about 350,000 distinct CDR3 sequences, about 61% seen once. Germline DNA was also extracted, and blood RNA was taken from unsorted whole blood. Sequenced material: peripheral blood. These receptors were obtained from a man in his forties with primary liver carcinoma and hepatitis B virus infection.

This clonotype was detected ten times or more. The gene calls are TRBV11-2 and TRBJ2-7; no firm D call. Per the germline V gene, CDR1 is SGHAT and CDR2 is FQNNGV. With 3 bases removed from V and 6 bases from J, the gap between germline ends came to 12 bases. The CDR3 runs to 13 residues. The CDR3 loop is CASSFEGFGEQYF. In DNA form, the CDR3 reads TGTGCCAGCAGCTTCGAAGGGTTCGGCGAGCAGTACTTC.

On this clonotype: One end of the junction fails to match germline, which may point to a read error. The chain combines TRBV6-5 with TRBJ2-5, with TRBD1 matching over 7 bases. This CDR3 comprises 14 residues. Germline assignment: CDR1 MNHEY and CDR2 SVGAGI. This CDR3 reads CASSLQGSQGTQYF. The CDR3 DNA follows: TGTGCCAGCAGTCTACAGGGGTCCCAAGGGACCCAGTACTTC.

The V call is TRBV6-2 or TRBV6-3, the J call TRBJ2-3; TRBD2 agrees at 7 bases. The junction had 12 bases not matched to a gene; V was cut back by 8 bases and J by 4 bases. This CDR3 spans 15 amino acids. Germline CDR1 is MNHEY and CDR2 is SVGEGT. Here the CDR3 reads CASGAGEGGPDTQYF. CDR3 nucleotides: TGTGCCAGCGGCGCCGGGGAGGGAGGCCCAGATACGCAGTATTTT.

The count of this clonotype is one. The junction and the germline gene differ at one end; a read error may be behind it. This chain links TRBV29-1 with TRBJ2-1, with a possible D match to TRBD2 (5 bases). Germline CDR1 SQVTM, CDR2 ANQGSEA. This CDR3 comprises 14 residues. The CDR3, as DNA: TGTAACGTTGAAGTCCCCGGCTTGGAGGATGAGCAGTTCTTC. Its translation: CNVEVPGLEDEQFF.

This chain connects TRBV28 to TRBJ2-1, with 12 bases fitting TRBD2. V lost 6 bases and J lost 7; bases outside the gene matches: 7. The CDR3 runs 15 residues. Germline CDR1 is MDHEN and CDR2 is SYDVKM. CDR3 nucleotide sequence: TGTGCCAGCAGCCTAGCGGGAGGGCGGGGGAATGAGCAGTTCTTC. It translates to CASSLAGGRGNEQFF.

This sequence joins TRBV4-2 and TRBJ2-7, with D uncertain. The CDR3 contains 14 residues. Germline loops: CDR1 LGHNA, CDR2 YNFKEQ. V gave up 0 bases and J gave up 6 bases, with 12 bases separating them. The CDR3 loop reads CASSQEESTCEQYF. Written as DNA, the CDR3 is TGTGCCAGCAGCCAAGAGGAGTCGACCTGCGAGCAGTACTTC.